These 16 T cell receptor beta chains were sequenced from one sample in a study of shared clonotypes between healthy human individuals. TCRdb's copy holds only in-frame clones and misses some; the assay was immunoSEQ multiplex PCR. The sample contains roughly 770,000 clones, around 96% of which appear only once. Naive-designated CD8 cells lacked CD45RO, were positively enriched for CCR7, and omitted terminally differentiated effector memory CD45RA+ cells. The sample comprised naive CD8+ T cells sorted from blood. The receptors here all came from a man aged 25-45 years in good health.

As to this clone: Other DNA sequences in this specimen translate into the identical CDR3. This chain joins TRBV9 and TRBJ2-7, with 8 bases aligning to TRBD1. The CDR3 has 14 residues. Germline assignment: CDR1 SGDLS and CDR2 YYNGEE. The ends lost 3 bases at V and 3 bases at J; junction bases unmatched: 5. The CDR3 region has the DNA TGTGCCAGCAGCGCCGGGACAGGAGACTACGAGCAGTACTTC. This codes for CASSAGTGDYEQYF.

The rearrangement uses TRBV13 and TRBJ2-2, with 7 bases matching TRBD2. V lost 5 bases, J lost 5 bases, and 17 bases stayed unmatched. CDR3 length equals 18 residues. Germline CDR1 reads PRHDT; CDR2 reads FYEKMQ (reference sequence). The chain's CDR3 is CASSPPQGSTSATGELFF. The CDR3 DNA reads as TGTGCCAGCAGCCCCCCCCAGGGAAGTACTAGCGCTACCGGGGAGCTGTTTTTT.

The V and J genes are TRBV10-1 and TRBJ2-5, with 7 positions matching TRBD2. This CDR3 has 17 residues. Losses at the gene ends were 2 bases for V and 7 bases for J; bases not matched to a gene: 16. CDR1 WNHNN and CDR2 SYGVQD come from the germline V gene (reference sequence). CDR3 in amino acids: CASSEGSLGRRGGTQYF. CDR3 DNA sequence: TGCGCCAGCAGTGAGGGTAGCCTTGGACGCCGCGGGGGGACCCAGTACTTC.

The chain links TRBV7-9 to TRBJ2-3; tentatively, D is TRBD1 (6 bases). V lost 5 bases and J lost 5, with 17 bases in between. Germline V gene sequence: CDR1 SEHNR, CDR2 FQNEAQ (reference sequence). This CDR3 comprises 15 residues. The chain's CDR3 is CASSDRGFRGDTQYF. In DNA form, the CDR3 reads TGTGCCAGCAGCGATAGGGGGTTTCGTGGAGATACGCAGTATTTT.

The chain uses TRBV5-4 and TRBJ2-7; D may correspond to TRBD1 or TRBD2 (5 bases each). V gave up 0 bases and J gave up 1 base, with 8 bases separating them. Germline CDR1 is SGHNT and CDR2 is YYREEE (reference sequence). The length of the CDR3 is 14 residues. In nucleotides, the CDR3 is TGTGCCAGCAGCTTGGACGGGACGTCCTACGAGCAGTACTTC. Protein product: CASSLDGTSYEQYF.

This chain joins TRBV7-9 and TRBJ1-1; the D gene is possibly TRBD1 (6 bases). V was trimmed by 4 bases and J by 4 bases, leaving 10 bases between them. There are 13 residues in the CDR3. Germline values: CDR1 SEHNR, CDR2 FQNEAQ (reference sequence). The DNA for the CDR3 is TGTGCCAGCAGCTCAGGGGTGAGCACTGAAGCTTTCTTT. It encodes CASSSGVSTEAFF. Combining the CDR3 with reference TRBV7-9 and TRBJ1-1 gives the whole variable domain DTGVSQNPRHKITKRGQNVTFRCDPISEHNRLYWYRQTLGQGPEFLTYFQNEAQLEKSRLLSDRFSAERPKGSFSTLEIQRTEQGDSAMYLCASSSGVSTEAFFGQGTRLTVV.

The chain combines TRBV30 with TRBJ2-3, with TRBD2 matching 7 bases. Germline CDR1 and CDR2: GTSNPN and SVGIG (reference sequence). This CDR3 has 15 amino acids. The V gene end was trimmed by 0 bases and the J gene end by 6 bases; junction bases not matched to a gene: 9. CDR3 DNA sequence: TGTGCCTGGAGTGTGGGCGGGAGTGGGATCGATACGCAGTATTTT. Protein product: CAWSVGGSGIDTQYF. Based on the CDR3 plus reference TRBV30 and TRBJ2-3, the full variable domain is SQTIHQWPATLVQPVGSPLSLECTVEGTSNPNLYWYRQAAGRGLQLLFYSVGIGQISSEVPQNLSASRPQDRQFILSSKKLLLSDSGFYLCAWSVGGSGIDTQYFGPGTRLTVL.

The CDR3 DNA follows: TGTGCCAGCAGTAGGACAGGGGGCGGCTACACCTTC. This translates into CASSRTGGGYTF. The J gene is TRBJ1-2, the V gene TRBV7-6; TRBD1 matches 11 bases. V shed 6 bases and J 8 bases; nucleotides not matched to a gene: 2. Germline CDR1 and CDR2: SGHVS and FNYEAQ. The CDR3 totals 12 residues. Full variable domain (remainder filled in from reference TRBV7-6 and TRBJ1-2): GAGVSQSPRYKVTKRGQDVALRCDPISGHVSLYWYRQALGQGPEFLTYFNYEAQQDKSGLPNDRFSAERPEGSISTLTIQRTEQRDSAMYRCASSRTGGGYTFGSGTRLTVV.

The J gene is TRBJ1-2, the V gene TRBV27; D possibly corresponds to TRBD1 (5 bases). Trimming removed 7 bases at V and 4 bases at J, with 13 bases between. Germline CDR1 reads MNHEY; CDR2 reads SMNVEV (reference sequence). The CDR3 is made up of 13 amino acids. This CDR3 is CASMGGGLYGYTF. The DNA for the CDR3 is TGTGCCAGCATGGGTGGGGGACTCTATGGCTACACCTTC.

The gene calls are TRBV6-1 and TRBJ1-5, with D unclear. CDR1 is MNHNS, CDR2 SASEGT, per germline. There are 14 residues in the CDR3. V was trimmed by 2 bases and J by 0 bases, leaving 5 bases between them. The CDR3 is CASSEIYSNQPQHF. The CDR3 DNA reads as TGTGCCAGCAGTGAAATTTATAGCAATCAGCCCCAGCATTTT.

The rearrangement uses TRBV4-3 and TRBJ2-7; D unresolved. Germline V CDR1 and CDR2: LGHNA, YSLEER. This CDR3 region has 12 residues. V gave up 1 base and J gave up 5 bases, with 6 bases separating them. As DNA, the CDR3 is TGCGCCAGCAGCCAAGGTTCCCACGAGCAGTACTTC. Translating gives CASSQGSHEQYF.

The chain is built from TRBV4-1 and TRBJ1-5; no firm D call. The V end was cut by 1 base, the J end by 1 base, with 8 bases between. There are 15 residues in the CDR3. The germline V gene encodes CDR1 MGHRA and CDR2 YSYEKL. CDR3 region: CASSQADGSNQPQHF. The CDR3, as DNA: TGCGCCAGCAGCCAAGCGGACGGGAGCAATCAGCCCCAGCATTTT.

Only one count was recorded for this clone. This chain joins TRBV7-3 and TRBJ2-2; D is unclear. From germline, CDR1 is SGHTA and CDR2 FQGTGA. The CDR3 covers 11 residues. V lost 4 bases and J lost 6, with 3 bases in between. CDR3 nucleotide sequence: TGTGCCAGCAGCTCTTCCGGGGAGCTGTTTTTT. Translated, it gives CASSSSGELFF.

The J gene is TRBJ2-1, the V gene TRBV4-3, with D unresolved. V was clipped by 4 bases and J by 4 bases, with 5 bases between them. This CDR3 contains 12 residues. Per the germline V gene, CDR1 is LGHNA and CDR2 is YSLEER. The CDR3 bases are TGCGCCAGCAGCCCCGGATACAATGAGCAGTTCTTC. The encoded protein is CASSPGYNEQFF.

This chain links TRBV11-2 with TRBJ1-3; D not certain. This CDR3 is built from 16 residues. Looked up from germline, CDR1 is SGHAT and CDR2 is FQNNGV. V was clipped by 5 bases and J by 0 bases, with 14 bases between them. CDR3: CASSPTELASGNTIYF. CDR3 sequence (DNA): TGTGCCAGCAGCCCGACGGAGTTGGCCTCTGGAAACACCATATATTTT.

The chain couples TRBV7-2 to TRBJ2-2; possibly TRBD1 for D (6 bases). The CDR3 runs to 18 residues. Trimming took off 4 bases at V and 4 bases at J, with 22 bases between the two ends. Germline lookup yields CDR1 SGHTA and CDR2 FQGNSA. The CDR3 is CASSYRVWSTDVTGELFF. In DNA, the CDR3 is TGTGCCAGCAGCTACAGGGTGTGGTCAACAGACGTCACCGGGGAGCTGTTTTTT.